This T cell receptor beta chain was sequenced during a study of lymphopenia after photon versus proton radiotherapy. Study-wide results and caveats: In patients who died, overall survival fell as post-nadir TCR diversity dropped more.

Repertoires were generated with immunoSEQ multiplex PCR, while TCRdb's copy carries only in-frame clones and drops some. The top ten hold 10% of the sample, which has about 18,000 clones, approximately 86% seen once. With respect to this clone: Its antigen is as yet unknown.

Germline-derived CDR1 and CDR2 are MNHEY and SVGAGI. The CDR3 totals 15 residues. V lost 0 bases and J lost 8, with 11 bases in between. The starting material was peripheral blood, obtained from a patient treated with proton-based radiotherapy. The chain carries TRBV6-5 and TRBJ1-6; TRBD1 is a possible D gene (6 bases). The source is a man between 65 and 85 years old with pancreatic cancer. The CDR3 region is CASSYSRGDHSPLHF. DNA of the CDR3: TGTGCCAGCAGTTACTCGAGGGGGGACCATTCACCCCTCCACTTT.